This T cell receptor beta chain was identified in a study of cytomegalovirus exposure and HLA in healthy donors. Germline V CDR1 and CDR2: MNHNY, SVGAGI (reference sequence). After removal of 5 bases from V and 2 bases from J, the junction contained 5 bases not matched to a gene. The CDR3 is 15 amino acids. Both 60 Vbeta primers and 13 Jbeta primers went into the PCR. Some clones are missing from TCRdb's copy, which holds only in-frame ones; the method was immunoSEQ multiplex PCR. The sample contains more than 85,000 clones, around four fifths of which appear only once. The sequenced sample consisted of PBMCs. V gene TRBV6-6 combines with J gene TRBJ2-2; TRBD1 aligns across 7 bases. The receptor was isolated from a man between 35 and 55 years old in good health and CMV-seronegative. CDR3 region: CASSIRGRNTGELFF. CDR3 coding DNA: TGTGCCAGCAGTATAAGGGGGCGCAACACCGGGGAGCTGTTTTTT.